A single sample gave rise to the 20 T cell receptor beta chains below, sequenced in a study of beta chain features in type 1 diabetes. The whole isolated RNA underwent reverse transcription, so sequencing captured expressed TCRB transcripts. Profiling relied on immunoSEQ multiplex PCR, and the TCRdb table lists in-frame clones only, not all of them. The repertoire holds under 450,000 clones, approximately 13% seen once, with under 0.04% in the top ten. The sequenced material came from naive CD4+ T cells from blood. These receptors came from a man between 25 and 39 years old in good health.

The rearrangement uses TRBV19 and TRBJ2-1; D is possibly TRBD1 (6 bases). The germline V gene has CDR1 LNHDA and CDR2 SQIVND (reference sequence). The CDR3 length is 14 residues. Trimming removed 4 bases from V and 6 bases from J, with 13 bases in between. The CDR3 DNA reads TGTGCCAGTAGTAAACAGGGTGTCGGCAATGAGCAGTTCTTC. Protein product: CASSKQGVGNEQFF.

This clone was found a few times. The chain uses TRBV28 and TRBJ2-7, with 7 bases that match TRBD2. The CDR3 runs to 12 residues. After removal of 5 bases from V and 3 bases from J, the junction contained 1 base not matched to a gene. Germline CDR1 and CDR2: MDHEN and SYDVKM. The CDR3, as DNA: TGTGCCAGCAGTAGCGGGAACTACGAGCAGTACGTC. The encoded protein is CASSSGNYEQYV.

A few counts support this clone. The chain employs TRBV28 and TRBJ1-6; TRBD1 is a possible D gene (6 bases). Trimming stripped 3 bases from V and 4 bases from J, with 13 bases between. Germline CDR1 reads MDHEN; CDR2 reads SYDVKM. The length of the CDR3 is 16 residues. In DNA form, the CDR3 reads TGTGCCAGCAGTTTCATGGGGGCTTCATATAATTCACCCCTCCACTTT. Its protein is CASSFMGASYNSPLHF.

This clone was seen only a few times. The gene calls are TRBV7-2 and TRBJ1-2; weak D call: TRBD1 (5 bases). The CDR3 consists of 14 residues. V was shortened by 5 bases and J by 4 bases, with 14 bases between the two germline ends. CDR1 and CDR2 from the germline V gene are SGHTA and FQGNSA. CDR3 sequence: CASSRPGGSYGYTF. CDR3 DNA: TGTGCCAGCAGCCGGCCTGGGGGTAGCTATGGCTACACCTTC.

This clone was found a few times. This chain links TRBV18 with TRBJ2-1, with 9 bases matching TRBD2. CDR3 length: 13 residues. The V gene's germline CDR1 is KGHSH and CDR2 LQKENI. The J segment lost 9 bases and the V segment lost 7 bases, leaving 7 bases of the junction unmatched. This CDR3 is CASFPYSGSEQFF. DNA for the CDR3: TGTGCCAGCTTTCCCTATAGCGGGAGTGAGCAGTTCTTC.

The chain is built from TRBV9 and TRBJ2-3, with D tentatively TRBD2 (5 bases). CDR1 is SGDLS, CDR2 YYNGEE, per germline. Trimming left V 4 bases short and J 1 base short, with 19 bases between. The CDR3 contains 17 residues. In DNA, the CDR3 is TGTGCCAGCAGCCCCACCTGGAGCTCGCGGGGCACAGATACGCAGTATTTT. This gives the protein CASSPTWSSRGTDTQYF.

This clone was seen a few times. V and J are TRBV6-1 and TRBJ2-7; maybe TRBD2 (5 bases). In germline, CDR1 is MNHNS, CDR2 SASEGT. The CDR3 runs to 15 residues. Trimming left V 7 bases short and J 4 bases short, with 20 bases between. The CDR3 region has the DNA TGTGCCAGCATGCGGGCGCGTGGTTCGGAATACGAGCAGTACTTC. This gives the protein CASMRARGSEYEQYF.

V usage is TRBV18 and J usage is TRBJ2-5, with D tentatively TRBD1 (6 bases). The CDR3 spans 14 residues. Germline V gives CDR1 KGHSH, CDR2 LQKENI. Trimming stripped 0 bases from V and 5 bases from J, with 10 bases between. The CDR3 loop is CASSPPGRGETQYF. CDR3 nucleotides: TGTGCCAGCTCACCACCCGGCAGGGGCGAGACCCAGTACTTC.

This rearrangement joins TRBV7-6 to TRBJ2-1; the D is unclear. The CDR3 consists of 13 residues. Germline loops: CDR1 SGHVS, CDR2 FNYEAQ. Trimming took off 4 bases at V and 9 bases at J, with 13 bases between the two ends. This CDR3 is CASSYSALGEQFF. The CDR3 region has the DNA TGTGCCAGCAGCTACTCTGCCCTGGGTGAGCAGTTCTTC.

This clone occurred a few times. V is TRBV6-4 and J is TRBJ2-1; 9 nucleotides agree with TRBD2. There are 16 residues in the CDR3. The germline CDR1 and CDR2 sequences are MRHNA and SNTAGT. V lost 4 bases, J lost 0 bases, and 4 bases stayed unmatched. The CDR3: CASSVSSGNSYNEQFF. As DNA, the CDR3 is TGTGCCAGCAGTGTCTCTAGCGGGAACTCCTACAATGAGCAGTTCTTC.

This clone was counted only a few times. This chain connects TRBV7-9 to TRBJ2-3, with D hard to call. This CDR3 has 14 amino acids. Between the trimmed V and J ends, which lost 0 bases and 5 bases, there was a span of 9 bases. Germline V gene data show CDR1 as SEHNR and CDR2 as FQNEAQ (reference sequence). The CDR3 DNA is TGTGCCAGCAGCTTAGCCCCCAACGAAGATACGCAGTATTTT. Translated, it gives CASSLAPNEDTQYF.

This chain links TRBV27 with TRBJ1-1; D gene ambiguous. The CDR3 extends over 12 amino acids. Germline lookup yields CDR1 MNHEY and CDR2 SMNVEV (reference sequence). V was clipped by 3 bases and J by 7 bases, with 9 bases between them. CDR3 sequence: CASSFNGVEAFF. The CDR3, as DNA: TGTGCCAGCAGTTTTAATGGAGTTGAAGCTTTCTTT.

The chain carries TRBV7-2 and TRBJ2-7, with 7 bases identical to TRBD1. This CDR3 is 13 amino acids long. The germline V gene has CDR1 SGHTA and CDR2 FQGNSA. V shed 4 bases and J 3 bases; nucleotides not matched to a gene: 3. This CDR3 reads CASSSDRYYEQYV. The CDR3 region has the DNA TGTGCCAGCAGCTCGGACAGGTACTACGAGCAGTACGTC.

The chain employs TRBV4-3 and TRBJ2-4, with TRBD1 as a possible D gene (7 bases). Germline V gene sequence: CDR1 LGHNA, CDR2 YSLEER. V was clipped by 0 bases and J by 1 base, with 13 bases between them. The CDR3 runs to 17 residues. The CDR3 region has the DNA TGCGCCAGCAGCCAAGATAAGGGGGCGGGGGCCAAAAACATTCAGTACTTC. Translating gives CASSQDKGAGAKNIQYF.

This clone was seen once. The chain combines TRBV7-2 with TRBJ2-3; 9 nucleotides match TRBD2. Germline CDR1 reads SGHTA; CDR2 reads FQGNSA. The CDR3 loop spans 15 amino acids. V dropped 3 bases and J dropped 5; count of bases not matched to a gene: 6. This chain's CDR3 is CASSLGELAGDTQYF. The DNA of the CDR3 is TGTGCCAGCAGCTTGGGGGAACTAGCGGGAGATACGCAGTATTTT.

The J gene is TRBJ2-7, the V gene TRBV18, with D possibly TRBD1 on 5 matching bases. The CDR3 extends over 13 amino acids. Looked up from germline, CDR1 is KGHSH and CDR2 is LQKENI. Deletions cut 6 bases from V and 5 bases from J, with 14 bases between. The DNA for the CDR3 is TGTGCCAGCTCCCAGTATGGGGCGGACGAGCAGTACTTC. Translated: CASSQYGADEQYF.

The chain employs TRBV7-9 and TRBJ2-5, with 11 nucleotides matching TRBD2. Unmatched junction bases numbered 5, after V lost 2 bases and J lost 3 bases. Germline V gene data show CDR1 as SEHNR and CDR2 as FQNEAQ (reference sequence). The CDR3 totals 16 residues. The CDR3 DNA sequence: TGTGCCAGCAGCTTAAAGACTAGCGGGGCCAAAGAGACCCAGTACTTC. Translating gives CASSLKTSGAKETQYF.

This clone was seen a few times. Other nucleotide sequences from this sample produce the same CDR3. This chain links TRBV6-6 with TRBJ1-4; D not certain. Trimming cost V 3 bases and J 8 bases, with 7 bases left between them. The CDR3 sequence is 12 residues long. Germline loops: CDR1 MNHNY, CDR2 SVGAGI (reference sequence). CDR3 in amino acids: CASSYSNEKLFF. In DNA form, the CDR3 reads TGTGCCAGCAGTTATAGCAACGAAAAACTGTTTTTT.

This clone was seen a handful of times. The genes are TRBV5-1 and TRBJ1-5; D possibly corresponds to TRBD1 (6 bases). The germline V gene encodes CDR1 SGHRS and CDR2 YFSETQ. This CDR3 has 14 amino acids. Trimming shortened V by 4 bases and J by 6 bases, and 14 bases separated the two germline ends. CDR3 residues: CASSVNGGSQPQHF. The CDR3 DNA is TGCGCCAGCAGCGTTAACGGGGGCAGTCAGCCCCAGCATTTT.

The chain joins TRBV7-6 to TRBJ2-5; D unresolved. Between the trimmed V and J ends, which lost 2 bases and 5 bases, there was a span of 6 bases. The CDR3 length is 12 residues. The germline V gene has CDR1 SGHVS and CDR2 FNYEAQ. DNA of the CDR3: TGTGCCAGCAGCTTATTGAGTGAGACCCAGTACTTC. It specifies CASSLLSETQYF.